These 9 T cell receptor beta chains were sequenced from one sample in a study of blood T cell repertoires in COVID-19. Sequenced by immunoSEQ multiplex PCR; TCRdb stores in-frame clones only, minus some. The sample holds roughly 60,000 clones, about four fifths seen once. Sequences were obtained from peripheral blood. Every receptor here comes from a man at least 80 years old with COVID-19, enrolled during active disease.

V and J are TRBV19 and TRBJ1-5, with a tentative D call TRBD1 (5 bases). The CDR3 is 15 residues long. V dropped 4 bases and J dropped 4 bases, with 14 bases sitting between them. Germline CDR1 reads LNHDA; CDR2 reads SQIVND (reference sequence). For the CDR3, the DNA is TGTGCCAGTAGTAGGGTCTGGGGCCAGAATCAGCCCCAGCATTTT. It translates to CASSRVWGQNQPQHF.

J is TRBJ1-2 and V is TRBV19, with 8 nucleotides matching TRBD1. CDR1 and CDR2 from the germline V gene are LNHDA and SQIVND (reference sequence). The CDR3 runs to 12 residues. Trimming at V came to 10 bases and at J to 8 bases, leaving 9 bases not matched to a gene. CDR3 DNA: TGTGCCATTGGACAGGGAGGAGGAGGCTACACCTTC. Amino acid sequence: CAIGQGGGGYTF.

CDR3 amino acids: CASSYRPRDRAPPDTQYF. CDR3 DNA sequence: TGTGCCAGCAGTTACCGGCCCCGGGACAGGGCCCCTCCAGATACGCAGTATTTT. J is TRBJ2-3 and V is TRBV6-2 or TRBV6-3; TRBD1 agrees at 9 bases. The CDR3 contains 18 residues. Per the germline V gene, CDR1 is MNHEY and CDR2 is SVGEGT. The ends lost 2 bases at V and 4 bases at J; junction bases unmatched: 13.

The chain joins TRBV27 to TRBJ1-5; 8 bases fit TRBD1. V gave up 3 bases and J gave up 6 bases; unmatched junction bases: 4. Germline V gene data show CDR1 as MNHEY and CDR2 as SMNVEV (reference sequence). This CDR3 is 14 amino acids long. CDR3 bases: TGTGCCAGCAGTTTGTCAGGGGGCGGTCAGCCCCAGCATTTT. Translation gives CASSLSGGGQPQHF.

This chain uses TRBV6-2 or TRBV6-3 with TRBJ1-2, with 7 bases lining up with TRBD1. The CDR3 has 15 residues. Per germline, CDR1 MNHEY and CDR2 SVGEGT. The V segment lost 1 base and the J segment 0 bases; nucleotides outside the gene matches: 2. CDR3 in amino acids: CASSYFGTANYGYTF. CDR3 bases: TGTGCCAGCAGTTACTTCGGGACAGCTAACTATGGCTACACCTTC.

The chain joins TRBV5-4 to TRBJ2-1, with 10 nucleotides matching TRBD2. Trimming took 6 bases from V and 9 from J; bases not matched to a gene: 9. From germline, CDR1 is SGHNT and CDR2 YYREEE (reference sequence). The CDR3 has 14 residues. The CDR3 protein is CASTRAGGRSEQFF. The CDR3 nucleotides read TGTGCCAGCACCCGAGCGGGAGGGCGGAGTGAGCAGTTCTTC.

Notes on this clone: The junction departs from germline at one end; a sequencing error may be responsible. The chain recombines TRBV6-6 with TRBJ1-2; 9 positions agree with TRBD1. The CDR3 length is 12 residues. Germline CDR1 is MNHNY and CDR2 is SVGAGI (reference sequence). For the CDR3, the DNA is TGTGCCAGCAGCTCCGGGACAGGGCGGGGGGCCTTC. Translated: CASSSGTGRGAF.

CDR3 in DNA: TGTGCCAGCAGTGGCTCAAGCGGGGCCTACAATGAGCAGTTCTTC. It yields the protein CASSGSSGAYNEQFF. This chain links TRBV25-1 with TRBJ2-1, with TRBD2 matching 7 bases. CDR1 is MGHDK, CDR2 SYGVNS, per germline. The CDR3 totals 15 residues. Germline trimming cut 4 bases from V and 2 bases from J; bases unmatched to any gene: 5.

This clone appeared once. The J gene is TRBJ1-2, the V gene TRBV4-1; 8 positions match TRBD1. This CDR3 has 16 amino acids. CDR1 and CDR2 from the germline V gene are MGHRA and YSYEKL. The J segment lost 7 bases and the V segment lost 1 base, leaving 11 bases of the junction unmatched. CDR3 coding DNA: TGCGCCAGCAGCCAAGGAAGAGAGACAGGGGAGGCTGGCTACACCTTC. This sequence encodes CASSQGRETGEAGYTF.